The clone carrying this T cell receptor (beta chain) was observed a few times. What it binds is unknown. The data were obtained in a study of naive and memory T cell subsets. Trimming took off 4 bases at V and 1 base at J, with 6 bases between the two ends. Germline V gene lookup returns CDR1 SQVTM and CDR2 ANQGSEA. The CDR3 extends over 12 amino acids. A UMI-containing oligonucleotide was joined by 3' ligation to the TCR cDNA template. Whole blood, roughly 2.5 ml, came from adult healthy volunteers. Reverse transcription used DNase-treated unsorted total RNA, aiming for roughly 1 to 1,100 ng. Study results and limitations: TCR transcript changes with activation or differentiation may affect this RNA method.

Four PCR rounds used nested alpha and beta constant region primers plus the SP2 primer. For blood and skin samples, reverse transcription used TCR alpha and beta constant primers. Using its own MiXCR run on the 5' RACE reads, TCRdb lists one record per CDR3 protein. The table shows about 62,000 distinct CDR3 sequences, with around 8% occurring only once. This rearrangement joins TRBV29-1 to TRBJ2-3; D remains ambiguous. This clonotype was obtained from a female donor in good health. CDR3 sequence (DNA): TGCAGCGTTGCTGACCGCACAGATACGCAGTATTTT. Encoded protein: CSVADRTDTQYF.